This T cell receptor beta chain was documented in a study of cytomegalovirus exposure and HLA in healthy donors. This CDR3 region has 13 residues. The V end lost 0 bases, the J end lost 6 bases, and 9 bases lay between the germline ends. The germline V gene has CDR1 SGDLS and CDR2 YYNGEE. PCR employed 60 Vbeta and 13 Jbeta primers. Sequencing used immunoSEQ multiplex PCR; TCRdb keeps in-frame clones, though not all of them. The data contain about 190,000 clones, roughly 83% of them seen just once; the ten biggest clones take up roughly 1.4%. The receptor's source is a woman aged 45-60 years in good health and CMV-seronegative. Specimen: PBMCs. This sequence joins TRBV9 and TRBJ1-2; D remains ambiguous. CDR3 amino acids: CASSVVPGNGYTF. CDR3 coding DNA: TGTGCCAGCAGCGTAGTGCCAGGAAATGGCTACACCTTC.